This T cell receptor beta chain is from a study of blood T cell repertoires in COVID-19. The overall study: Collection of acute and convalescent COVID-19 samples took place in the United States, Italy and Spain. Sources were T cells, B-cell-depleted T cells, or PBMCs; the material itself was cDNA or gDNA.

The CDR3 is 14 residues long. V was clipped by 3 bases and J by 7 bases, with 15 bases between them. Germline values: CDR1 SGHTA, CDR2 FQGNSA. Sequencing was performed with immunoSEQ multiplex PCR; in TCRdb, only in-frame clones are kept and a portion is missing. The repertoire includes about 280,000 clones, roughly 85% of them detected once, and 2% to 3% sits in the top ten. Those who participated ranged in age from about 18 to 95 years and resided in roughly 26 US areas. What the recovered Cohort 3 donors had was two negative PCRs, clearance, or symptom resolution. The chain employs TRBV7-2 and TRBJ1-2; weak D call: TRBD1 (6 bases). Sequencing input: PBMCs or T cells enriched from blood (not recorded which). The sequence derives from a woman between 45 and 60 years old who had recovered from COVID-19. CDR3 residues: CASSLGGRSGGYTF. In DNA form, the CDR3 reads TGTGCCAGCAGCTTGGGGGGGCGATCTGGTGGCTACACCTTC.